This T cell receptor beta chain is drawn from a study of T cells in Graves' hyperthyroidism and ophthalmopathy. Study outcomes and limitations: Ophthalmopathy was told apart from stable hyperthyroidism by a 13 V-J model. In validation, the model predicted ophthalmopathy. These predictions came a median about 6.5 months before onset.

As for this clonotype: Its antigen is not identified.

The CDR3 is 14 amino acids. The junction had 7 bases not matched to a gene; V was cut back by 7 bases and J by 3 bases. TCR beta CDR3 regions were amplified from RNA transcripts. Primed by the HTBI set, a first-round RT-PCR was run on the TCR CDR3. TCRdb re-called the multiplex PCR reads through MiXCR, storing one row per CDR3 protein. The table records roughly 580,000 distinct CDR3 sequences, about half of them present only once. Stable hyperthyroidism: no ophthalmopathy progression over 18 months of follow-up. The sample consisted of peripheral blood or thyroid tissue (not recorded which). This receptor was taken from a woman younger than 35 with Graves' hyperthyroidism. The chain uses TRBV7-1 and TRBJ2-5; the match to TRBD1 covers 8 bases. Being an ORF, TRBV7-1 has a function that is uncertain. This chain's CDR3 is CASTSDREEETQYF. CDR3 DNA: TGTGCCAGCACCTCGGACAGGGAGGAAGAGACCCAGTACTTC.